This section outlines one TCR beta chain sequence together with its context. Its antigen is not known. Germline V lookup: CDR1 MNHNS, CDR2 SASEGT. This CDR3 region has 13 residues. V was clipped by 5 bases and J by 6 bases, with 13 bases between them. Measured with immunoSEQ multiplex PCR; TCRdb has only the in-frame clones, and not every one. The sample lists around 180,000 clones; about 85% were seen once. This specimen belongs to a study of radiation and T cells in renal cell carcinoma. Findings and caveats of the study: No pretreatment tumor biopsies were available for baseline clonotypes.

Time point meaning: blood 4 weeks post-SBRT, at nephrectomy. The treatment here: 15 Gy SBRT to primary tumor, nephrectomy 4 weeks later. The starting material was blood, obtained from a patient whose treatment included radiotherapy and nephrectomy. The chain couples TRBV6-1 to TRBJ1-1; unclear D gene. This TCR came from a woman aged 50 to 65 with renal cell carcinoma. The CDR3 DNA reads as TGTGCCAGCAGTTTGAATCTAGGGTCTGAAGCTTTCTTT. Its protein product is CASSLNLGSEAFF.